The subject of this entry is one T cell receptor beta chain. Its antigen remains undetermined. No clone much larger than this one lies a single base away; base qualities are absent. This entry is derived from a study of a mutant IDH1 vaccine in newly diagnosed glioma (dated by TCRdb to about 2021). Regarding the complete study: Of the 32 patients who were treated, approximately 62% were male and around 38% were female, and the mean age was roughly 40 years. For exploratory analyses, about 25 treated patients had longitudinal TCRB deep sequencing done wherever samples were available. Before enrollment, most patients had been given radiochemotherapy with temozolomide as standard therapy, while the rest had received either radiotherapy alone or temozolomide alone. Peripheral blood was drawn at six visits: V03 (baseline), V05, V07, V10, V12 and V13.

This sample's time point label indicates: baseline, week 1 (first vaccination visit). Explained via the paper, the treatment or condition label denotes: pre-vaccination baseline after standard-of-care therapy. The donors had newly diagnosed IDH1-mutant astrocytomas of WHO grade 3 or 4 that showed loss of nuclear ATRX. The samples were drawn from NOA16, a multicentre, single-arm, open-label phase I trial in Germany that tested a mutant IDH1 peptide vaccine in humans for the first time. Blood drawn at visit V03 was used as the baseline sample for immunogenicity testing. Genomic DNA for TCRB sequencing was isolated from EDTA blood with the DNeasy Blood and Tissue Kit. Overall results and qualifications from the work: According to the authors, sample limitations meant that analyses of patient blood samples could not be reproduced. Changes in the top peripheral T cell clonotypes picked up by TCRB sequencing did not appear to be linked to pseudoprogression. Across multiple MHC alleles, vaccine-induced immune responses were seen in about 93% of patients. Availability determined which PBMC samples were chosen for TCRB deep sequencing.

CDR1 and CDR2, per the germline V gene, are SGHNT and YENEEA. V is shortened by 3 bases, J by 7 bases, and the region joining them spans 12 bases. From cysteine to phenylalanine, the CDR3 is 13 amino acids long. Of all the DNA, just the CDR3 is kept, 39 bases in frame from base 1. The method behind the library was the immunoSEQ multiplex PCR assay. The hsTCRB Kit was used according to the manufacturer's protocol to amplify rearranged TCR beta chain sequences. TCRB libraries were sequenced on an Illumina MiSeq. As for how the authors treated the data: The proprietary platform of the kit vendor was used for demultiplexing, trimming and gene mapping. Sourced from immuneACCESS, this table was stored by TCRdb with only in-frame sequences that have V and J called. A share of the clones is absent; for the studies checked, an unresolved V gene accounts for under half, and the remainder has no known explanation. V and J calls and clone size are given by that table; D and trimming were obtained from the DNA. This sample gives some 15,000 clones in total; nearly 97% of them show up just once. Approximately 3.8% of the sample is held by the ten biggest clonotypes.

Sample: peripheral blood mononuclear cells (PBMCs), taken from a glioma patient treated with radiotherapy, temozolomide or both. The V and J genes are TRBV11-3 and TRBJ1-2; no confident D gene assignment can be made. The TCR was taken from a woman in her late teens or twenties with glioma. Some clones in this sample may be carry-over from other donors' samples. The CDR3 protein: CASSLVKGSGYTF. The nucleotide sequence is TGTGCCAGCAGCTTGGTAAAGGGTAGTGGCTACACCTTC.